This T cell receptor beta chain was profiled in a study of shared clonotypes between healthy human individuals. Study information: The study enrolled two women and three men aged 18 to 49. General study results and limits: An expected dependence of interdonor clonotype sharing on sequencing depth was noted. Around 5.3% of naive CD4 clonotypes were shared across a few donors.

Germline V gene data show CDR1 as SGDLS and CDR2 as YYNGEE. The CDR3 is made up of 14 amino acids. With 0 bases removed from V and 5 bases from J, the gap between germline ends came to 8 bases. It was across several immunoSEQ plates that each subset's genomic DNA was evenly split. Some clones are missing from TCRdb's copy, which holds only in-frame ones; the method was immunoSEQ multiplex PCR. The table lists 1.6 million or so clones, 96% of them singletons. About this clone itself: Antigen specificity is unknown.

The source material was naive CD4+ T cells sorted from blood. Subset denoted: CD45RA+ positively selected. The chain links TRBV9 to TRBJ2-2; no definite D call. This sequence was found in a man aged 25 to 40 in good health. This chain's CDR3 is CASSVGPRTGELFF. The CDR3 DNA is TGTGCCAGCAGCGTAGGCCCACGGACCGGGGAGCTGTTTTTT.